A selection of T cell receptor beta chains follows, all from one sample in a study of post-analysis software for immune sequencing data. One entry per CDR3 protein, called by TCRdb with MiXCR from the PCR reads. Of about 180,000 distinct CDR3 sequences listed, roughly 31% were seen once; the top ten hold roughly 1.6%. The sample was blood. These receptors all come from a girl between 5 and 17 years old with multiple sclerosis. Each CDR3 is given with its conserved first and last residue. Each record gives: J gene, V gene, D gene, clone size, CDR3 DNA, CDR3 protein. A D gene is named only where the DNA matches it firmly. Where a row states a size, it is once, few, many or the class of an expanded clone; other rows omit it.

>TRBJ2-7|TRBV20-1|.|many
TGCAGTGCTAGAGAGGGGATTTGGGGATACGAGCAGTACTTC
CSAREGIWGYEQYF
>TRBJ2-1|TRBV20-1|TRBD2|once
TGCAGTGCCGTCCGCGGGAGCTCGTACAATGAGCAGTTCTTC
CSAVRGSSYNEQFF
>TRBJ1-6|TRBV10-3|.|few
TGTGCCATCAGTGATTTACAGGTCGAGAATTCACCCCTCCACTTT
CAISDLQVENSPLHF
>TRBJ2-1|TRBV6-5|.|many
TGTGCCAGCAGTTACTCTGATGAGCAGTTCTTC
CASSYSDEQFF
>TRBJ2-7|TRBV5-1|TRBD2|many
TGCGCCAGCAACCCGATTCCCGGGACTAGCGGGAGTGAAACCTACGAGCAGTACTTC
CASNPIPGTSGSETYEQYF
>TRBJ1-2|TRBV5-1|.|.
TGCGCCAGCAGCTTGGGATGGTCGGGGGAACTGTATGGCTACACCTTC
CASSLGWSGELYGYTF
>TRBJ1-1|TRBV6-5|.|.
TGTACCAGCAGTTACTCTGCGGGGGACTTGAACACTGAAGCTTTCTTT
CTSSYSAGDLNTEAFF
>TRBJ2-1|TRBV4-1|TRBD2|few
TGCGCCAGCAGCCAAGCTGGCGGGGGCTACAATGAGCAGTTCTTC
CASSQAGGGYNEQFF
>TRBJ1-2|TRBV3-1|TRBD1|many
TGTGCCAGCAGCCCCGTACCGACAGGGTATGGCTACACCTTC
CASSPVPTGYGYTF
>TRBJ2-1|TRBV20-1|TRBD2|many
TGCAGTGCTAGAGATCCCCTTAGCGGGAGGTTCGATGAGCAGTTCTTC
CSARDPLSGRFDEQFF
>TRBJ2-7|TRBV25-1|.|many
TGTCCTCCCGAGGCCTACGAGCAGTACTTC
CPPEAYEQYF
>TRBJ2-3|TRBV10-3|TRBD2|many
TGTGCCATCAGCCTAGCGGGAGGAGCGACAGATACGCAGTATTTT
CAISLAGGATDTQYF
>TRBJ1-4|TRBV12-3/TRBV12-4|TRBD1|.
TGTGCCAGCAGTAGCAGGGGGCGTACTGAAAAACTGTTTTTT
CASSSRGRTEKLFF
>TRBJ1-1|TRBV12-3/TRBV12-4|TRBD1|.
TGTGCCAGCAGTTCACGACAGGGGGGGGTTACTGAAGCTTTCTTT
CASSSRQGGVTEAFF
>TRBJ2-3|TRBV20-1|TRBD2|many
TGCAGTGCTAGAGATTGGGGCGGACTAGCGGGACCGGAAGATACGCAGTATTTT
CSARDWGGLAGPEDTQYF
>TRBJ2-7|TRBV15|.|many
TGTGCCACCAGCAGAGATCCAGTAGGGACTGGGAACGAGCAGTACTTC
CATSRDPVGTGNEQYF
>TRBJ2-5|TRBV12-3/TRBV12-4|.|.
TGTGCCAGCAGTTTAGGTGGCGGTTACAAGCAGTACTTC
CASSLGGGYKQYF
>TRBJ2-7|TRBV29-1|.|.
TGCGGCGCCGCAGACACGATAAGCTCCTACGAGCAGTACTTC
CGAADTISSYEQYF
>TRBJ2-3|TRBV7-2|.|.
TGTGCCAGCAGCACCCCTCCAGATACGCAGTATTTT
CASSTPPDTQYF
>TRBJ2-1|TRBV29-1|TRBD2|few
TGCAGCGTTGAGGTTGGTGCGGGAGGGCCAGGTGGGGAGCAGTTCTTC
CSVEVGAGGPGGEQFF
>TRBJ2-1|TRBV29-1|TRBD2|many
TGCAGCGTTGCTGGGGCGGCCAGGGCTAGCGGGGACTACAATGAGCAGTTCTTC
CSVAGAARASGDYNEQFF
>TRBJ2-7|TRBV4-1|.|.
TGCGCCAGCAGCTATGAGGGGCTGGCGGGTTCTATCTCCTACGAGCAGTACTTC
CASSYEGLAGSISYEQYF
>TRBJ1-5|TRBV6-1|.|.
TGTGCCAGCAAAAACTCGGTCCAGCCCCAGCATTTT
CASKNSVQPQHF
>TRBJ2-5|TRBV18|TRBD1|.
TGTGCCAGCTCCCCACGGACAGGGACACAAGAGACCCAGTACTTC
CASSPRTGTQETQYF
>TRBJ1-5|TRBV7-8|.|.
TGTGCCAGCACTCGGGAGGGTCGTAATAGCAATCAGCCCCAGCATTTT
CASTREGRNSNQPQHF
>TRBJ2-3|TRBV5-6|.|.
TGTGCCAGCAGCTTGGGGACCCCCGGTGATACGCAGTATTTT
CASSLGTPGDTQYF
>TRBJ2-5|TRBV2|.|many
TGTGCCAGCAGACAGCAAGAGACCCAGTACTTC
CASRQQETQYF
>TRBJ2-1|TRBV13|TRBD1|few
TGTGCCAGCAGCTTAGTGACAGGGACCCTTTCAAACAATGAGCAGTTCTTC
CASSLVTGTLSNNEQFF
>TRBJ1-1|TRBV5-1|.|few
TGCGCCAGCAACTTGGACGTATTAAACACTGAAGCTTTCTTT
CASNLDVLNTEAFF
>TRBJ2-7|TRBV6-4|.|many
TGTGCCAGCAGTGTGGGTTTTGGCGACGAGCAGTACTTC
CASSVGFGDEQYF
>TRBJ2-7|TRBV7-9|TRBD1|.
TGTGCCAGCAGCTTCCGGGACAGGGGAATGCAAGGCGAGCAGTACTTC
CASSFRDRGMQGEQYF
>TRBJ2-3|TRBV12-3/TRBV12-4|.|.
TGTGCCAGCAGTTTGGTCCACAGAGGGGATACGCAGTATTTT
CASSLVHRGDTQYF
>TRBJ1-6|TRBV20-1|.|.
TGCAGTGCTACTGGGAGCTCCTATAATTCACCCCTCCACTTT
CSATGSSYNSPLHF
>TRBJ1-6|TRBV27|.|few
TGTGCCAGCAGAAAGACCGATACTAATTCACCCCTCCACTTT
CASRKTDTNSPLHF
>TRBJ1-2|TRBV2|.|.
TGTGCCAGCAGTGACGCCCTCAACTATGGCTACACCTTC
CASSDALNYGYTF
>TRBJ2-1|TRBV9|TRBD2|many
TGTGCCAGCAGCGCGAGACTAGCGGGAGGGCATAATGAGCAGTTCTTC
CASSARLAGGHNEQFF
>TRBJ2-1|TRBV20-1|TRBD1|.
TGCAGTGCTAGAAATCCAGGGGGTAACTACAATGAGCAGTTCTTC
CSARNPGGNYNEQFF
>TRBJ1-1|TRBV30|.|few
TGTGCCTGGAGTAAGGGAGGGAACACTGAAGCTTTCTTT
CAWSKGGNTEAFF
>TRBJ1-1|TRBV12-3/TRBV12-4|TRBD1|few
TGTGCCAGCAGCCCAGGGGGAAAGGAAGCTTTCTTT
CASSPGGKEAFF
>TRBJ1-1|TRBV12-3/TRBV12-4|.|.
TGTGCCAGCAGTTTCGGGACAAAGAACACTGAAGCTTTCTTT
CASSFGTKNTEAFF
>TRBJ2-1|TRBV12-3/TRBV12-4|TRBD1|many
TGTGCCAGCAGTCCGGCCGGGACAGCAAAAAATGAGCAGTTCTTC
CASSPAGTAKNEQFF
>TRBJ1-4|TRBV5-1|.|few
TGCGCCAGCAGCCGGGAGGAGGGCACGGAACTGTTTTTT
CASSREEGTELFF
>TRBJ1-2|TRBV28|.|many
TGTGCCAGCGACCCGGTTAATTTTTTAGACAGTCCTAACTATGGCTACACCTTC
CASDPVNFLDSPNYGYTF
>TRBJ2-3|TRBV5-5|TRBD2|.
TGTGCCAGCAGCCTCCATAGCGGGAGGGGCCCGGATACGCAGTATTTT
CASSLHSGRGPDTQYF
>TRBJ2-3|TRBV20-1|TRBD2|.
TGCAGTGCTAGAGATTTGACTAGCGGGGACACAGATACGCAGTATTTT
CSARDLTSGDTDTQYF
>TRBJ2-7|TRBV7-3|TRBD1|many
TGTGCCAGCAGCTTAACGGGACAGGCGGACGAGCAGTACTTC
CASSLTGQADEQYF
>TRBJ2-7|TRBV5-1|TRBD2|.
TGCGCCAGCAGCTTTGGACTAGCGGGAGACGTCTACGAGCAGTACTTC
CASSFGLAGDVYEQYF
>TRBJ2-7|TRBV7-8|TRBD2|many
TGTGCCAGCAGCTTAGTTTCGGGAGGGACGGCGGAGCAGTACTTC
CASSLVSGGTAEQYF
>TRBJ2-3|TRBV28|TRBD2|.
TGTGCCAGCAGTTTCCCCCTTGGTGTAGCGGGCGGGGATACGCAGTATTTT
CASSFPLGVAGGDTQYF
>TRBJ2-1|TRBV5-1|.|many
TGCGCCAGCAGCTTGTGGGCGGACAATGAGCAGTTCTTC
CASSLWADNEQFF
>TRBJ2-2|TRBV4-1|TRBD2|.
TGCGCCAGCAGCCAACCCACCGGACTAGCGGTGAACACCGGGGAGCTGTTTTTT
CASSQPTGLAVNTGELFF
>TRBJ2-1|TRBV12-3/TRBV12-4|TRBD1|many
TGTGCCAGCACCGACGGACAGGAATCCTACAATGAGCAGTTCTTC
CASTDGQESYNEQFF
>TRBJ1-5|TRBV28|TRBD1|.
TGTGCCAGCAGTACGTCCTTCACAGGGGGCAGGCAGCCCCAGCATTTT
CASSTSFTGGRQPQHF